Below, 6 T cell receptor beta chains from the same sample are listed, as sequenced in a study of T cell clones after liver transplantation. This table comes from immunoSEQ multiplex PCR, and its TCRdb copy is limited to in-frame clones, with some not included. The data show tens of thousands of clones, around 80% seen once. Sample: CD4+ T cells from blood, taken 48 months after liver transplant. The receptors stem from a human patient who received a liver transplant. The graft donor may account for some of the T cells.

The V gene is TRBV2, the J gene TRBJ1-4; 7 bases agree with TRBD1. V gave up 7 bases and J gave up 7 bases; unmatched junction bases: 9. Germline CDR1 is SNHLY and CDR2 is FYNNEI. The CDR3 loop spans 14 amino acids. CDR3 protein: CASTPDRALEKLFF. CDR3 in DNA: TGTGCCAGCACTCCAGACAGGGCCCTTGAAAAACTGTTTTTT.

The chain combines TRBV30 with TRBJ2-3, with 9 positions matching TRBD2. This CDR3 is 14 amino acids long. Germline V CDR1 and CDR2: GTSNPN, SVGIG (reference sequence). V was clipped by 2 bases and J by 4 bases; unmatched bases: 4. CDR3 bases: TGTGCCTGGAGTAACGCGGGAGGGGCAGATACGCAGTATTTT. It codes for CAWSNAGGADTQYF.

The V and J genes are TRBV7-3 and TRBJ2-3, with 9 bases aligning to TRBD1. Germline V gene sequence: CDR1 SGHTA, CDR2 FQGTGA. The CDR3 is 16 amino acids. The J segment lost 6 bases and the V segment lost 5 bases, leaving 12 bases of the junction unmatched. CDR3 loop: CASSQEPGQGEDTQYF. The DNA of the CDR3 is TGTGCCAGCAGCCAAGAGCCGGGACAGGGAGAGGATACGCAGTATTTT. The full variable domain, rest sourced from reference TRBV7-3 and TRBJ2-3, is GAGVSQTPSNKVTEKGKYVELRCDPISGHTALYWYRQSLGQGPEFLIYFQGTGAADDSGLPNDRFFAVRPEGSVSTLKIQRTERGDSAVYLCASSQEPGQGEDTQYFGPGTRLTVL.

V gene TRBV19 combines with J gene TRBJ1-1; D might be TRBD1 (6 bases). CDR1 and CDR2 (germline): LNHDA, SQIVND (reference sequence). V shed 4 bases and J shed 4 bases, with 13 bases lying between them. The CDR3 covers 14 residues. Here the CDR3 reads CASSTLGQFTEAFF. The CDR3, as DNA: TGTGCCAGTAGTACCCTCGGACAGTTCACTGAAGCTTTCTTT.

This chain links TRBV6-1 with TRBJ2-2; D is unclear. CDR1 and CDR2 from the germline V gene are MNHNS and SASEGT. The CDR3 loop spans 15 amino acids. Between the trimmed V and J ends, which lost 1 base and 4 bases, there was a span of 10 bases. The CDR3 here is CASSEVRRFTGELFF. CDR3 nucleotides: TGTGCCAGCAGTGAAGTTCGGCGATTCACCGGGGAGCTGTTTTTT.

This clone has only one observation. The rearrangement uses TRBV6-5 and TRBJ2-3; TRBD2 aligns across 10 bases. CDR3 size: 15 residues. Germline V CDR1 and CDR2: MNHEY, SVGAGI. V gave up 5 bases and J gave up 5 bases; unmatched junction bases: 7. CDR3 region: CASSAGSGGGDTQYF. CDR3 in DNA: TGTGCCAGCAGTGCCGGGAGCGGGGGGGGAGATACGCAGTATTTT.